This T cell receptor beta chain was profiled in a study of T cell responses to AZD1222 COVID-19 vaccine. Profiled with immunoSEQ multiplex PCR; TCRdb holds only in-frame clones, not every one. The sample contains approximately 71,000 clones, 88% of which appear only once. Concerning this clone: Its matching antigen is unknown.

Whole-study findings and limits: The donor group comprised mostly white British people and more females; the analysis possibly underestimated clonal diversity. After two AZD1222 doses, spike-specific TCR breadth and depth rose versus day 0. Samples come after the peak T cell response, not at day 14. Just a handful of AZD1222 recipients tested seropositive at baseline.

The CDR3 is 14 residues long. CDR1 and CDR2 (germline): SGDLS, YYNGEE. V was cut by 0 bases and J by 5 bases, with 6 bases left in between. The chain recombines TRBV9 with TRBJ1-6; D remains ambiguous. The material was peripheral blood, obtained on day 0 of AZD1222 vaccination. This TCR came from an adult in good health. Here the CDR3 DNA reads TGTGCCAGCAGCGTAGGCCAGGATAATTCACCCCTCCACTTT. Protein: CASSVGQDNSPLHF.